Sequencing of this T cell receptor (beta chain) was carried out in a study of shared clonotypes between healthy human individuals. Study-level results: Generally, estimated richness proved larger in naive subsets than it did in memory subsets.

The germline V gene has CDR1 MGHRA and CDR2 YSYEKL. This CDR3 comprises 14 residues. Trimming removed 2 bases from V and 4 bases from J, with 10 bases in between. Remarks on this clone: What it binds is not known.

The table came from immunoSEQ multiplex PCR; TCRdb's copy has only in-frame clones and leaves some out. The sample has around 510,000 clones, roughly 95% seen once; the top ten hold about 0.059%. Sample: naive CD4+ T cells sorted from blood. The subset was: CD45RA+ positively selected. This sequence was found in a woman in her thirties in good health. The V and J genes are TRBV4-1 and TRBJ2-3; D ambiguous. In nucleotides, the CDR3 is TGCGCCAGCAGCCAACGGTGGGTCGCAGATACGCAGTATTTT. Translation gives CASSQRWVADTQYF.